Listed below are T cell receptor beta chains from one sample, sequenced in a study of T cell repertoires in cytomegalovirus infection. These receptors have no known antigen. TCRdb reprocessed the reads with MiXCR, giving one entry per CDR3 protein. The table records roughly 920,000 distinct CDR3 sequences, 30% to 40% of them present only once. The specimen comprised cultured CD8+ T cells from PBMCs, sampled from culture after CMV antigen stimulation. The origin of the receptors is a human donor in good health (CMV status not recorded). Some clones in this sample may be carry-over from other donors' samples. CDR3s include the opening cysteine and the closing phenylalanine or tryptophan. D genes are given only for firm matches. Not all rows give a size; the values are once, few, many and, for expanded clones, a class.

size: once
D: TRBD1
V: TRBV13
J: TRBJ1-1
length: 19
CDR3: CASSLAPLDRARTNTEAFF
DNA: TGTGCCAGCAGCTTAGCGCCCCTGGACAGGGCGAGGACGAACACTGAAGCTTTCTTT

size: few
D: .
V: TRBV6-1
J: TRBJ2-7
length: 15
CDR3: CASSSSYTGSYEQYF
DNA: TGTGCCAGCAGTAGTTCTTACACGGGCTCCTACGAGCAGTACTTC

size: .
D: .
V: TRBV5-1
J: TRBJ2-1
length: 17
CDR3: CASSLGRGDTIGDEQFF
DNA: TGCGCCAGCAGCTTGGGGAGGGGAGACACGATAGGGGATGAGCAGTTCTTC

size: many
D: .
V: TRBV12-3/TRBV12-4
J: TRBJ2-3
length: 13
CDR3: CASSLTGSGAQYF
DNA: TGTGCCAGCAGTTTAACAGGGTCTGGGGCGCAGTATTTT

size: many
D: .
V: TRBV7-9
J: TRBJ1-3
length: 18
CDR3: CASSLVEQGLNSGNTIYF
DNA: TGTGCCAGCAGCTTAGTCGAGCAGGGGCTCAACTCTGGAAACACCATATATTTT

size: .
D: .
V: TRBV9
J: TRBJ2-1
length: 15
CDR3: CASSVRGEAYNEQFF
DNA: TGTGCCAGCAGCGTACGCGGGGAAGCCTACAATGAGCAGTTCTTC

size: .
D: .
V: TRBV7-9
J: TRBJ2-1
length: 12
CDR3: CANSSPFDEQFF
DNA: TGTGCCAACAGCTCCCCCTTCGATGAGCAGTTCTTC

size: few
D: TRBD1
V: TRBV27
J: TRBJ1-2
length: 15
CDR3: CASSFGTGVLYGYTF
DNA: TGTGCCAGCAGTTTCGGGACAGGGGTGCTCTATGGCTACACCTTC

size: many
D: .
V: TRBV7-6
J: TRBJ1-1
length: 12
CDR3: CASSRLNTEAFF
DNA: TGTGCCAGCAGCCGTCTGAACACTGAAGCTTTCTTT

size: few
D: .
V: TRBV11-2
J: TRBJ2-5
length: 14
CDR3: CASSLPRGIETQYF
DNA: TGTGCCAGCAGCCTTCCTCGGGGTATAGAGACCCAGTACTTC

size: .
D: .
V: TRBV4-1
J: TRBJ2-1
length: 14
CDR3: CASSGELTTNEQFF
DNA: TGCGCCAGCAGCGGGGAATTGACGACGAATGAGCAGTTCTTC

size: many
D: .
V: TRBV7-6
J: TRBJ2-1
length: 15
CDR3: CASSAGTSFLDEQFF
DNA: TGTGCCAGCAGCGCGGGGACTTCCTTTCTGGATGAGCAGTTCTTC

size: few
D: .
V: TRBV24-1
J: TRBJ2-3
length: 15
CDR3: CATSDPGEGRDTQYF
DNA: TGTGCCACCAGTGACCCAGGGGAGGGTCGAGATACGCAGTATTTT

size: .
D: .
V: TRBV20-1
J: TRBJ1-5
length: 14
CDR3: CSAQVGAGNQPQHF
DNA: TGCAGTGCCCAGGTGGGCGCCGGCAATCAGCCCCAGCATTTT

size: .
D: .
V: TRBV11-2
J: TRBJ2-7
length: 13
CDR3: CASKESLDYEQYF
DNA: TGTGCCAGCAAGGAGTCCCTGGACTACGAGCAGTACTTC

size: few
D: .
V: TRBV2
J: TRBJ2-1
length: 11
CDR3: CASEMYNEQFF
DNA: TGTGCCAGCGAGATGTACAATGAGCAGTTCTTC

size: .
D: .
V: TRBV11-2
J: TRBJ2-2
length: 16
CDR3: CASSWWGGANTGELFF
DNA: TGTGCCAGCAGCTGGTGGGGGGGCGCGAACACCGGGGAGCTGTTTTTT

size: .
D: TRBD2
V: TRBV7-9
J: TRBJ2-3
length: 18
CDR3: CASSASGTSGGSTDTQYF
DNA: TGTGCCAGCAGCGCCTCCGGGACTAGCGGGGGGAGCACAGATACGCAGTATTTT

size: .
D: TRBD1
V: TRBV27
J: TRBJ2-2
length: 14
CDR3: CASRKGGGGGELFF
DNA: TGTGCCAGCAGGAAAGGGGGCGGTGGCGGGGAGCTGTTTTTT

size: few
D: TRBD1
V: TRBV7-9
J: TRBJ1-6
length: 18
CDR3: CASSLGKTGSYGNSPLHF
DNA: TGTGCCAGCAGCTTAGGAAAGACAGGGAGTTATGGAAATTCACCCCTCCACTTT

size: .
D: .
V: TRBV6-2/TRBV6-3
J: TRBJ2-1
length: 14
CDR3: CASSYFGVADEQFF
DNA: TGTGCCAGCAGTTACTTCGGGGTGGCGGATGAGCAGTTCTTC

size: .
D: .
V: TRBV7-8
J: TRBJ2-3
length: 14
CDR3: CASSSLAGDDTQYF
DNA: TGTGCCAGCAGCTCATTAGCTGGGGACGATACGCAGTATTTT

size: many
D: .
V: TRBV4-1
J: TRBJ2-1
length: 14
CDR3: CASSQLLPYNEQFF
DNA: TGCGCCAGCAGCCAACTCCTTCCCTACAATGAGCAGTTCTTC

size: .
D: .
V: TRBV7-9
J: TRBJ2-2
length: 15
CDR3: CASSFPESNTGELFF
DNA: TGTGCCAGCAGCTTCCCCGAATCGAACACCGGGGAGCTGTTTTTT

size: many
D: .
V: TRBV7-9
J: TRBJ2-3
length: 13
CDR3: CASSLDSRDTQYF
DNA: TGTGCCAGCAGCTTAGATAGTAGAGATACGCAGTATTTT